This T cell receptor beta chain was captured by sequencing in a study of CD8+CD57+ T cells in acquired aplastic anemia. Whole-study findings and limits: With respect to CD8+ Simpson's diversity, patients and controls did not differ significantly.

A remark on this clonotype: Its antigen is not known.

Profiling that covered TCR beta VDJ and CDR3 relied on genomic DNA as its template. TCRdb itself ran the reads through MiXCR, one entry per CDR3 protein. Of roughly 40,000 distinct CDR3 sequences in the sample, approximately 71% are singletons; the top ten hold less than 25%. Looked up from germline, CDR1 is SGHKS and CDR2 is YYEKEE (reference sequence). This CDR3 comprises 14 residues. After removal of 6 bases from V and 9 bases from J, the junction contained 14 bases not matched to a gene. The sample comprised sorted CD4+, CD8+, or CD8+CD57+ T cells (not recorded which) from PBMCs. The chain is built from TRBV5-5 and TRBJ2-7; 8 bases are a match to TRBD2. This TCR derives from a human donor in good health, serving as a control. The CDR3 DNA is TGTGCCAGCACCCGCCGGGGGGGCGGAGATGGGCAGTACTTC. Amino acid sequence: CASTRRGGGDGQYF.